This T cell receptor (beta chain) was found in a study of T cells in Graves' hyperthyroidism and ophthalmopathy. For the study at large: Peripheral blood samples were taken at initial diagnosis, prior to any treatment.

Regarding the study as a whole: A 13 V-J model separated ophthalmopathy from stable hyperthyroidism. Ophthalmopathy got predicted by the model a median roughly six months before its onset.

The CDR3 is made up of 14 amino acids. The germline V gene has CDR1 SGHDN and CDR2 FVKESK. Trimming took off 2 bases at V and 0 bases at J, with 7 bases between the two ends. In this sample, this clonotype turned up a few times. Its specificity is not known. RNA transcripts yielded amplified TCR beta CDR3 regions. Researchers ran a first-round RT-PCR on the TCR CDR3 using the HTBI primer set. TCRdb re-analysed the multiplex PCR reads in MiXCR, keeping a single row per CDR3 protein. The data show 600,000 to 800,000 distinct CDR3 sequences, about 35% seen once. The TCR originated in a woman between 40 and 50 years old with Graves' hyperthyroidism. J is TRBJ1-1 and V is TRBV14; D gene uncertain. Specimen: blood. The CDR3 coding sequence is TGTGCCAGCAGCCAATTGCAGTTGAACACTGAAGCTTTCTTT. Translating gives CASSQLQLNTEAFF.